This T cell receptor beta chain originates from a study of CD8 T cells in ankylosing spondylitis. Overall study results and limits: Matched ankylosing spondylitis synovial fluid reportedly showed significant enrichment of disease-linked clones. Seemingly distinctive of ankylosing spondylitis blood was a TCR beta motif formed by eight highly homologous variants.

The CDR3 extends over 16 amino acids. Germline V CDR1 and CDR2: MDHEN, SYDVKM. V gave up 8 bases and J gave up 4 bases; unmatched junction bases: 7. This clonotype was picked up many times. Its antigen is unknown. From the 5' RACE reads, TCRdb called clonotypes with MiXCR, one entry per CDR3 protein. The sample has more than 500,000 distinct CDR3 sequences; about 5% are singletons. Sequenced sample: blood, either unsorted or a sorted T cell fraction (not recorded which). This sequence joins TRBV28 and TRBJ2-3, with TRBD2 matching over 15 bases. The TCR comes from a male donor with ankylosing spondylitis. The CDR3 nucleotides read TGTGCCAGCGGTCGCGGACTAGCGGGAGGGCCAGATACGCAGTATTTT. Translating it yields CASGRGLAGGPDTQYF.